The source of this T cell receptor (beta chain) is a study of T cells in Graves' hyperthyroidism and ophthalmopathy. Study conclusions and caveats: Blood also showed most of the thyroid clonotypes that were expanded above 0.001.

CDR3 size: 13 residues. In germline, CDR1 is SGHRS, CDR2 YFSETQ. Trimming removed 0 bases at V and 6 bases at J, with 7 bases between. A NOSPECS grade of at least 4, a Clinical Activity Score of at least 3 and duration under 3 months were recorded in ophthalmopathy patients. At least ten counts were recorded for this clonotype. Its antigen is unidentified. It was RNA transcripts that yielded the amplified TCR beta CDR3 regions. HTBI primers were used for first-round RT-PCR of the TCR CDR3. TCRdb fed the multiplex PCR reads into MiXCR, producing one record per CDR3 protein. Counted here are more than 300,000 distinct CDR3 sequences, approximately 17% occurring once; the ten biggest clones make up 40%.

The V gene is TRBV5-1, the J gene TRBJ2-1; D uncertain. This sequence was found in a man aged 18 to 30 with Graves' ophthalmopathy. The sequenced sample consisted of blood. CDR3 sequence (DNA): TGCGCCAGCAGCTTGGCAGAATTCAATGAGCAGTTCTTC. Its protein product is CASSLAEFNEQFF.